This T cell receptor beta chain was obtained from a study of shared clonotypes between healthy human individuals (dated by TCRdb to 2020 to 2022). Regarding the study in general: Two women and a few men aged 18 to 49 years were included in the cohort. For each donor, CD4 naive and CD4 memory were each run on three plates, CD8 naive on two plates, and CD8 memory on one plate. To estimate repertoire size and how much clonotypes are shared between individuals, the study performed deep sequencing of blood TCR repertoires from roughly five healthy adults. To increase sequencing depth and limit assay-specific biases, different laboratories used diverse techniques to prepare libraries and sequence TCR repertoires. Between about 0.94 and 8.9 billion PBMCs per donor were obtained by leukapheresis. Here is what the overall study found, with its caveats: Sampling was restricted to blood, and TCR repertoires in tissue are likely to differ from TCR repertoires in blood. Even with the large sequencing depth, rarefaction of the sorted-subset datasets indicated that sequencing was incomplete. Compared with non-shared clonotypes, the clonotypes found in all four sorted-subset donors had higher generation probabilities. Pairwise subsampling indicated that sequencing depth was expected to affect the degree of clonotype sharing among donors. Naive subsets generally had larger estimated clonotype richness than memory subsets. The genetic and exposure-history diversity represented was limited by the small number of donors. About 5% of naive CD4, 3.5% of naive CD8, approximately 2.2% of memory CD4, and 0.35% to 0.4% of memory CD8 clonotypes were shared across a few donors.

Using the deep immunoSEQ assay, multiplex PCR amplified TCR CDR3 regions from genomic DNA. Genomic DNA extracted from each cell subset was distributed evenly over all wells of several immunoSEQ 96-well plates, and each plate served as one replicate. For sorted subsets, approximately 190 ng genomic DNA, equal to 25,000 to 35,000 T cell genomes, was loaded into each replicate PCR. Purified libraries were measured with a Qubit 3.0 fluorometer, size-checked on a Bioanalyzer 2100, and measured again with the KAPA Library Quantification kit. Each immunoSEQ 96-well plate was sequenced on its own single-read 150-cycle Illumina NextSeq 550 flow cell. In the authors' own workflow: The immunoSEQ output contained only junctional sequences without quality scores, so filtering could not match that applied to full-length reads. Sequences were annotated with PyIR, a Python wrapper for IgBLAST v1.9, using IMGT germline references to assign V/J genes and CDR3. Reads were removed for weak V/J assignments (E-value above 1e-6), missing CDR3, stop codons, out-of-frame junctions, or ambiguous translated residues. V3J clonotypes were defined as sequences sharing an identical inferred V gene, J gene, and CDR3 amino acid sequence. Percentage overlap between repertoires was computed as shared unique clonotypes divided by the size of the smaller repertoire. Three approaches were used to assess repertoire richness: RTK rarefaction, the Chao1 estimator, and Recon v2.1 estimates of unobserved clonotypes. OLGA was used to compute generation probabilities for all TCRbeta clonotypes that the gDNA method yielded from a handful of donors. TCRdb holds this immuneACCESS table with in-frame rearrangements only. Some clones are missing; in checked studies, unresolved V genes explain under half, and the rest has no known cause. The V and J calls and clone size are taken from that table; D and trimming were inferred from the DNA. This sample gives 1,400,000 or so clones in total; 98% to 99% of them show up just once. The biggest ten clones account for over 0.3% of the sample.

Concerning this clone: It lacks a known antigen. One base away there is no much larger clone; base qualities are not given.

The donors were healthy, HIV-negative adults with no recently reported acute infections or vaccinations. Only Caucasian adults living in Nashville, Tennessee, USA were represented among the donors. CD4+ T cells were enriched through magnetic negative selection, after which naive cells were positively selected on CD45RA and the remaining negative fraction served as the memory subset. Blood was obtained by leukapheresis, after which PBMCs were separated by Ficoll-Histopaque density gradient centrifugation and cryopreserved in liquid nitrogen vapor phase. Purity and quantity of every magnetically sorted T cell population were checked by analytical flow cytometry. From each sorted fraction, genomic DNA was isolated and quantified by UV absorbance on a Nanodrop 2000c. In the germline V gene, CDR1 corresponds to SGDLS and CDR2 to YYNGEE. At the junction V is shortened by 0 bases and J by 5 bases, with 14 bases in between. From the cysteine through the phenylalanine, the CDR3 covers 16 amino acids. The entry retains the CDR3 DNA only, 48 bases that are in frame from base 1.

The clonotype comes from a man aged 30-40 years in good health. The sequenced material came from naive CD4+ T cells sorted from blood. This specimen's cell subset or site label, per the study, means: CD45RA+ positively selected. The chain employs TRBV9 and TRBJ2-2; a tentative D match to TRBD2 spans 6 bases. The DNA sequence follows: TGTGCCAGCAGCGTAGTTGCTTTTGGGGGGACCGGGGAGCTGTTTTTT. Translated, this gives CASSVVAFGGTGELFF.